The T cell receptor (beta chain) described here comes from a study of quantifying T cell responses using KT2 cells (dated by TCRdb to 2016 to 2017). At the level of the whole study: RNA was DNase-treated and reverse transcribed with TCR alpha and beta constant-region primers, mostly using SuperScript III. Under optimum conditions, the T4 ligation step was estimated to exceed 9% efficiency. To avoid over-amplification, PCR2 was carried out as a SYBR Green qPCR and halted once a predetermined fluorescence threshold was reached. What the study reported, not specific to this receptor: Over several orders of magnitude, the number of KT2 alpha and beta sequences rose linearly with the number of KT2 cells put in. Saturation was seen in the detection of KT2 sequences when very high numbers of KT2 cells were spiked in. KT2 sequences were still detected at the lowest spike-in tested, roughly one KT2 cell per 100,000 PBMC. The study did not include a side-by-side comparison of this pipeline with other TCR sequencing techniques.

The library was prepared using UMI-ligation and nested PCR. Using T4 RNA ligase 1, a single-stranded oligonucleotide bearing the Illumina SP2 sequence plus a UMI was ligated onto the 3' end of the cDNA. PCR1 was run for 4 cycles (98 degrees C for 15 s, 69 degrees C for 30 s, 72 degrees C for 40 s), and an equimolar mix of RC1.1 and RC1.2, covering TRBC1 and TRBC2, was used as the beta primer. Starting at PCR2, TCR alpha and beta chains were handled separately, and sample indices and Illumina adaptors were added. The UMI was composed of 12 random nucleotides, arranged as two hexamers separated by a spacer, and was positioned after an 8-base spacer. Sequencing was done on an Illumina MiSeq using v2 2x251 paired-end chemistry, usually with some twelve samples per run. PhiX DNA at about 4.5-7% was added to each sequencing library to increase diversity. The study's own analysis went as follows. The raw reads were converted into FASTQ with bcl2fastq and then demultiplexed by dual indices with Demultiplexor. V and J genes were assigned by Decombinator through tag matching, with a single base-pair mismatch being allowed. Collapsinator used UMIs to correct both sequencing errors and frequency errors arising from PCR heterogeneity. CDR3Translator converted Decombinator identifiers to nucleotide sequence, translated to amino acids, and extracted CDR3 using C- and N-terminal motifs. A cluster of KT2 sequences that shared one unique molecular identifier was counted as a single distinct KT2 TCR. The public reads were run again by TCRdb, first through fastp at Q25 and then through MiXCR, and only productive beta chains were kept. Identical CDR3 proteins give one entry, which carries the most common genes and DNA. TCRdb's processing, not the study's, gives the V and J calls here. This sample gives 25,000 to 35,000 distinct CDR3 sequences in total; more than 7% of them show up just once. Of the sample, more than 15% falls within the top ten clones.

To test the sensitivity and accuracy of the pipeline, known numbers of KT2, a T cell clone whose TCR had already been sequenced, were spiked into unfractionated PBMC. A range of KT2-to-PBMC ratios was generated by mixing KT2 cells with a fixed number of PBMC. Notes on this clonotype: No cognate antigen has been identified for it. No much larger clone is present one base from it, and per-base qualities are unavailable.

Relative to germline, V is 3 bases shorter and J is 5 bases shorter, with 9 bases between their ends. The CDR3 runs 13 amino acids, cysteine and phenylalanine included. CDR3 DNA only is kept here, 39 bases in frame from base 1. This sequence was found in a human donor. The sample consisted of PBMCs spiked with cells of the T cell clone KT2. In this chain, TRBV12-3 or TRBV12-4 is recombined with TRBJ2-3, with no confidently assigned D gene. In nucleotides, the sequence is TGTGCCAGCAGTTTTGCGGAGAGAGATACGCAGTATTTT. Translated, it gives CASSFAERDTQYF.